The 27 T cell receptor beta chains in this list originate from one sample, sequenced in a study of T cell responses to AZD1222 COVID-19 vaccine. Assay: immunoSEQ multiplex PCR; the TCRdb copy retains only in-frame clones and omits some. Of some 180,000 clones in the sample, about 87% were seen once. Sequencing was performed on peripheral blood, taken on day 0 of AZD1222 vaccination. The source of these receptors is an adult in good health.

The chain employs TRBV7-2 and TRBJ2-5; D gene uncertain. V was pared by 1 base and J by 2 bases, with 5 bases between. The germline V gene encodes CDR1 SGHTA and CDR2 FQGNSA. The CDR3 contains 13 residues. The CDR3 nucleotides are TGTGCCAGCAGCTTAGTGGGACAAGAGACCCAGTACTTC. Its translation: CASSLVGQETQYF.

Only one count was recorded for this clone. The rearrangement uses TRBV19 and TRBJ2-6; no definite D call. This CDR3 comprises 14 residues. V lost 10 bases to trimming and J lost 2 bases, with 12 bases between them. CDR1 and CDR2 from the germline V gene are LNHDA and SQIVND (reference sequence). The CDR3 region is CATLFNTGANVLTF. The CDR3 DNA is TGTGCCACCCTATTTAATACTGGGGCCAACGTCCTGACTTTC. The full variable domain, rest sourced from reference TRBV19 and TRBJ2-6, is DGGITQSPKYLFRKEGQNVTLSCEQNLNHDAMYWYRQDPGQGLRLIYYSQIVNDFQKGDIAEGYSVSREKKESFPLTVTSAQKNPTAFYLCATLFNTGANVLTFGAGSRLTVL.

V and J are TRBV30 and TRBJ2-5, with D perhaps matching TRBD1 (6 bases). CDR3 size: 17 residues. V was clipped by 1 base and J by 5 bases, with 23 bases between them. In germline, CDR1 is GTSNPN, CDR2 SVGIG (reference sequence). Here the CDR3 reads CAWSALRGLVGEETQYF. The CDR3 coding sequence is TGTGCCTGGAGTGCGCTCAGGGGTTTGGTGGGGGAGGAGACCCAGTACTTC. Drawing the rest from reference TRBV30 and TRBJ2-5, the complete variable domain is SQTIHQWPATLVQPVGSPLSLECTVEGTSNPNLYWYRQAAGRGLQLLFYSVGIGQISSEVPQNLSASRPQDRQFILSSKKLLLSDSGFYLCAWSALRGLVGEETQYFGPGTRLLVL.

In this sample, this clone turned up once. The chain employs TRBV3-1 (or the pseudogene TRBV3-2) and TRBJ1-3, with 7 bases identical to TRBD1. This CDR3 is built from 15 residues. The V gene end was trimmed by 4 bases and the J gene end by 1 base; junction bases not matched to a gene: 4. Per the germline V gene, CDR1 is LGHDT and CDR2 is YNNKEL (reference sequence). This chain's CDR3 is CASSRDRVSGNTIYF. CDR3 sequence (DNA): TGTGCCAGCAGCCGAGACAGGGTGTCTGGAAACACCATATATTTT.

The chain couples TRBV2 to TRBJ1-5, with TRBD1 identical over 8 bases. The CDR3 is made up of 14 amino acids. Germline trimming cut 5 bases from V and 7 bases from J; bases unmatched to any gene: 7. Germline loops: CDR1 SNHLY, CDR2 FYNNEI. CDR3 sequence reads: CASSHRGMAQPQHF. The CDR3 coding sequence is TGTGCCAGCAGTCACAGGGGGATGGCGCAGCCCCAGCATTTT. The variable domain in full, with the rest retrieved from reference TRBV2 and TRBJ1-5, is EPEVTQTPSHQVTQMGQEVILRCVPISNHLYFYWYRQILGQKVEFLVSFYNNEISEKSEIFDDQFSVERPDGSNFTLKIRSTKLEDSAMYFCASSHRGMAQPQHFGDGTRLSIL.

The chain links TRBV10-3 to TRBJ1-4; 9 bases align to TRBD1. CDR3 size: 16 residues. CDR1 and CDR2 from the germline V gene are ENHRY and SYGVKD. V dropped 3 bases and J dropped 8; count of bases not matched to a gene: 10. In nucleotides, the CDR3 is TGTGCCATCAGTGACTCTGGGACAGGGATGGGGGAAAAACTGTTTTTT. Translating it yields CAISDSGTGMGEKLFF.

This rearrangement joins TRBV19 to TRBJ2-5, with D maybe TRBD1 (5 bases). Germline values: CDR1 LNHDA, CDR2 SQIVND (reference sequence). V lost 4 bases and J lost 1, with 13 bases in between. The CDR3 has 15 amino acids. CDR3 region: CASSRIPRAQETQYF. The DNA for the CDR3 is TGTGCCAGTAGTAGAATCCCCAGGGCCCAAGAGACCCAGTACTTC.

The table lists this clone with a few counts. The chain is built from TRBV28 and TRBJ2-3; 7 nucleotides match TRBD1. V lost 7 bases, J lost 7 bases, and 11 bases stayed unmatched. This CDR3 is 14 amino acids long. The germline gives CDR1 MDHEN, CDR2 SYDVKM. DNA for the CDR3: TGTGCCAGCACTCTCGAAGGGGGCACTAATACGCAGTATTTT. Amino acid sequence: CASTLEGGTNTQYF. The full variable domain, in which reference TRBV28 and TRBJ2-3 provide the parts outside the CDR3, is DVKVTQSSRYLVKRTGEKVFLECVQDMDHENMFWYRQDPGLGLRLIYFSYDVKMKEKGDIPEGYSVSREKKERFSLILESASTNQTSMYLCASTLEGGTNTQYFGPGTRLTVL.

This clone has a single count. This chain links TRBV5-5 with TRBJ2-6; possibly TRBD1 for D (5 bases). Germline lookup yields CDR1 SGHKS and CDR2 YYEKEE (reference sequence). Trimming took 1 base from V and 7 from J, leaving 12 bases between them. This CDR3 region has 15 residues. The CDR3 loop is CASSLYPGNANVLTF. The CDR3 DNA follows: TGTGCCAGCAGCTTGTATCCAGGGAATGCCAACGTCCTGACTTTC.

The chain is built from TRBV5-5 and TRBJ2-7; a weak D match, TRBD1 (6 bases). The germline CDR1 and CDR2 sequences are SGHKS and YYEKEE (reference sequence). Trimming took 4 bases from V and 4 from J, leaving 15 bases between them. The CDR3 has 14 amino acids. CDR3 in DNA: TGTGCCAGCAGCACCGGACAGCTTAGTTACGAGCAGTACTTC. Encoded protein: CASSTGQLSYEQYF.

This sequence joins TRBV7-2 and TRBJ2-7; 7 nucleotides align to TRBD2. This CDR3 spans 13 amino acids. V was clipped by 6 bases and J by 4 bases; unmatched bases: 6. CDR1 is SGHTA, CDR2 FQGNSA, per germline. The CDR3 coding sequence is TGTGCCAGCAGGGCGGGAGCAGGATACGAGCAGTACTTC. This sequence encodes CASRAGAGYEQYF. The entire variable domain, with the rest obtained from reference TRBV7-2 and TRBJ2-7, is as follows: GAGVSQSPSNKVTEKGKDVELRCDPISGHTALYWYRQSLGQGLEFLIYFQGNSAPDKSGLPSDRFSAERTGGSVSTLTIQRTQQEDSAVYLCASRAGAGYEQYFGPGTRLTVT.

The chain joins TRBV5-4 to TRBJ2-5; 7 bases line up with TRBD1. CDR1 and CDR2 from the germline V gene are SGHNT and YYREEE (reference sequence). V trimming: 0 bases; J trimming: 1 base; junction bases outside the gene matches: 3. The CDR3 has 15 residues. CDR3 residues: CASSLEWDSQETQYF. CDR3 DNA sequence: TGTGCCAGCAGCTTGGAGTGGGACAGCCAAGAGACCCAGTACTTC.

The chain employs TRBV18 and TRBJ1-5; D is unclear. V lost 2 bases and J 1 base, leaving 12 bases between the germline ends. CDR3 length equals 16 residues. Germline V CDR1 and CDR2: KGHSH, LQKENI. The CDR3 loop reads CASSPGPSGSNQPQHF. In DNA, the CDR3 is TGTGCCAGCTCACCAGGCCCCTCGGGGAGCAATCAGCCCCAGCATTTT.

The rearrangement links TRBV7-9 to TRBJ1-3, with D uncertain. The V and J ends lost 7 bases and 0 bases respectively, with 16 bases between them. CDR1 is SEHNR and CDR2 is FQNEAQ in the germline V gene (reference sequence). CDR3 length equals 16 residues. The CDR3 DNA sequence: TGTGCCAGCACCGCCCTCGGGCTTCTCTCTGGAAACACCATATATTTT. This translates into CASTALGLLSGNTIYF.

The chain links TRBV6-5 to TRBJ1-1, with D maybe TRBD1 (5 bases). The CDR3 has 16 amino acids. The germline gives CDR1 MNHEY, CDR2 SVGAGI. V shed 0 bases and J shed 0 bases, with 11 bases lying between them. This chain's CDR3 is CASSYSLGTLNTEAFF. The CDR3 DNA sequence: TGTGCCAGCAGTTACTCGTTGGGGACGTTGAACACTGAAGCTTTCTTT.

J is TRBJ2-3 and V is TRBV2; the D gene could be TRBD1 or TRBD2 (5 bases each). V was cut by 5 bases and J by 1 base, with 13 bases left in between. Germline CDR1 SNHLY, CDR2 FYNNEI. The CDR3 loop spans 15 amino acids. CDR3 residues: CASSIGTPRTDTQYF. The CDR3 DNA reads TGTGCCAGCAGTATCGGGACCCCGCGCACAGATACGCAGTATTTT.

V usage is TRBV28 and J usage is TRBJ2-2; 10 nucleotides align to TRBD2. The junction had 9 bases not matched to a gene; V was cut back by 5 bases and J by 3 bases. CDR3 length: 17 residues. CDR1 is MDHEN, CDR2 SYDVKM, per germline. CDR3 in amino acids: CASSGELAGRYTGELFF. CDR3 DNA sequence: TGTGCCAGCAGTGGCGAACTAGCGGGGAGATACACCGGGGAGCTGTTTTTT.

The chain employs TRBV5-6 and TRBJ2-7; a possible D gene is TRBD2 (5 bases). The V gene lost 4 bases and the J gene lost 2 bases, with 10 bases spanning the gap. The CDR3 runs 13 residues. Germline values: CDR1 SGHDT, CDR2 YYEEEE. CDR3 region: CASSNSGAYEQYF. The CDR3 DNA is TGTGCCAGCAGCAACAGCGGCGCCTACGAGCAGTACTTC. Supplemented by reference TRBV5-6 and TRBJ2-7, the full variable domain reads DAGVTQSPTHLIKTRGQQVTLRCSPKSGHDTVSWYQQALGQGPQFIFQYYEEEERQRGNFPDRFSGHQFPNYSSELNVNALLLGDSALYLCASSNSGAYEQYFGPGTRLTVT.

This rearrangement joins TRBV10-1 to TRBJ1-2, with D unclear. Germline V gives CDR1 WNHNN, CDR2 SYGVQD (reference sequence). The length of the CDR3 is 14 residues. V was cut by 6 bases and J by 4 bases, with 15 bases left in between. The DNA of the CDR3 is TGCGCCAGCAGGACGGCGAAATGCCCCTATGGCTACACCTTC. It yields the protein CASRTAKCPYGYTF.

The rearrangement uses TRBV19 and TRBJ1-2; D gene ambiguous. V was pared by 5 bases and J by 4 bases, with 14 bases between. CDR1 and CDR2 from the germline V gene are LNHDA and SQIVND (reference sequence). The CDR3 contains 14 residues. CDR3 bases: TGTGCCAGTAGTCCCCTGGAACAGCCCTATGGCTACACCTTC. This sequence encodes CASSPLEQPYGYTF.

The chain uses TRBV4-2 and TRBJ1-5; D not resolved. This CDR3 is built from 16 residues. V was trimmed by 0 bases and J by 6 bases, leaving 15 bases between them. Germline V lookup: CDR1 LGHNA, CDR2 YNFKEQ. The CDR3 sequence: CASSQEGFLAGQPQHF. Written as DNA, the CDR3 is TGTGCCAGCAGCCAAGAGGGATTCCTGGCGGGTCAGCCCCAGCATTTT.

The chain carries TRBV5-1 and TRBJ2-7; 13 bases align to TRBD2. Germline V gene data show CDR1 as SGHRS and CDR2 as YFSETQ. The CDR3 contains 16 residues. V dropped 4 bases and J dropped 2; count of bases not matched to a gene: 6. The CDR3 DNA reads TGCGCCAGCAGCCTAACTAGCGGGGGGGCCCCCTACGAGCAGTACTTC. Translation gives CASSLTSGGAPYEQYF.

Worth noting for this clone: The identical CDR3 is also encoded by other nucleotide sequences in the sample. The V gene is TRBV18, the J gene TRBJ1-6; D is undetermined. The length of the CDR3 is 13 residues. Deletions cut 3 bases from V and 5 bases from J, with 5 bases between. CDR1 is KGHSH and CDR2 is LQKENI in the germline V gene. CDR3 nucleotides: TGTGCCAGCTCACCGGATAATAATTCACCCCTCCACTTT. This translates into CASSPDNNSPLHF.

The gene calls are TRBV7-2 and TRBJ1-6; 10 nucleotides match TRBD1. The CDR3 runs 15 residues. Germline assignment: CDR1 SGHTA and CDR2 FQGNSA. After removal of 5 bases from V and 10 bases from J, the junction contained 8 bases not matched to a gene. The DNA of the CDR3 is TGTGCCAGCAGCGCACGGACAGGGGGGAACTCACCCCTCCACTTT. Translating gives CASSARTGGNSPLHF.

This rearrangement joins TRBV4-1 to TRBJ1-2; D might be TRBD1 (6 bases). The CDR3 consists of 14 residues. The germline CDR1 and CDR2 sequences are MGHRA and YSYEKL. V gave up 1 base and J gave up 1 base, with 7 bases separating them. In nucleotides, the CDR3 is TGCGCCAGCAGCCAAGCCAGGGGTAACTATGGCTACACCTTC. It translates to CASSQARGNYGYTF.

The V call is TRBV25-1, the J call TRBJ1-2; D might be TRBD1 (6 bases). The CDR3 is 17 residues long. Germline V CDR1 and CDR2: MGHDK, SYGVNS. V was shortened by 4 bases and J by 4 bases, with 22 bases between the two germline ends. The CDR3 region is CASSAKDSLPRSYGYTF. In DNA, the CDR3 is TGTGCCAGCAGTGCTAAGGACAGCTTACCCCGGAGCTATGGCTACACCTTC.

The chain recombines TRBV30 with TRBJ1-4; TRBD1 matches at 7 bases. The CDR3 covers 13 residues. Losses at the gene ends were 0 bases for V and 7 bases for J; bases not matched to a gene: 2. Germline values: CDR1 GTSNPN, CDR2 SVGIG (reference sequence). CDR3 DNA sequence: TGTGCCTGGAGTGTAACAGGGGTTGAAAAACTGTTTTTT. The encoded protein is CAWSVTGVEKLFF.